This T cell receptor (beta chain) originates from a study of CD8 T cells in ankylosing spondylitis. Findings and limits, study-wide: Ankylosing spondylitis blood appeared to be characterized by a TCR beta motif of roughly eight highly homologous variants. Disease-associated clonotypes exhibited CD8+ identity and were relatively infrequent in peripheral blood. Prior literature has documented some motif variants in synovial fluid and blood from reactive arthritis. Matched synovial fluid from ankylosing spondylitis patients was reported to be enriched for disease-linked clones.

TCR beta libraries were made by quantitative 5'-RACE with molecular barcodes. MiXCR was run by TCRdb on the 5' RACE reads, yielding one entry per CDR3 protein. The sample holds 700,000 to 1,000,000 distinct CDR3 sequences, roughly 12% seen once. CDR1 and CDR2 from the germline V gene are SGHRS and YFSETQ. The CDR3 totals 17 residues. In the case of this clonotype: Antigen specificity is unknown. Relative to the germline gene, one junction end is altered; a read error may explain this.

The rearrangement uses TRBV5-1 and TRBJ2-2, with D perhaps TRBD1 or TRBD2 (6 bases each). Sequenced sample: blood, either unsorted or a sorted T cell fraction (not recorded which). The sequence derives from a male donor with ankylosing spondylitis. The CDR3 bases are TGCGCCAGCAGCATTAGACAGGATCTAGCGAACACCGTGGAGCTGTTTTTT. It codes for CASSIRQDLANTVELFF. Complete variable domain (other parts from reference TRBV5-1 and TRBJ2-2): KAGVTQTPRYLIKTRGQQVTLSCSPISGHRSVSWYQQTPGQGLQFLFEYFSETQRNKGNFPGRFSGRQFSNSRSEMNVSTLELGDSALYLCASSIRQDLANTVELFFGEGSRLTVL.